This TCR beta chain was identified in a study of cytomegalovirus exposure and HLA in healthy donors. Study observations and caveats: A missense DCLRE1C variant was associated with V- and J-gene trimming of TCR beta chains in a later analysis, and an independent cohort replicated the association. Fewer than 20,000 TCR beta sequences were associated with HLA alleles at 0.05 false discovery rate in a later analysis. Most likely, a cluster of highly shared sequence variants arose as a sequencing artifact.

In regard to this clone: As yet, its antigen is unknown. The germline gene is not matched at one end of the junction; a read error may be the cause.

The PCR employed 60 Vbeta primers together with 13 Jbeta primers. As originally analysed: Per a later analysis, the number of unique TCR beta chains was some 80 million, of which 9 million to 14 million were shared. Measured with immunoSEQ multiplex PCR; TCRdb has only the in-frame clones, and not every one. V and J calls and clone size are given by that table; D and trimming were obtained from the DNA. The data show approximately 160,000 clones, around 65% seen once. In germline, CDR1 is GTSNPN, CDR2 SVGIG (reference sequence). The CDR3 totals 14 residues. This TCR came from a woman between 40 and 50 years old in good health and CMV-seropositive. The V gene is TRBV30, the J gene TRBJ1-5; D not resolved. The sample consisted of PBMCs. The CDR3 nucleotides are TGTGCCTGGAGTGTATTAGTTAGCAATCAGCCCCAGAATTTT. It is translated as CAWSVLVSNQPQNF.